These T cell receptor beta chains were read from a single sample in a study of blood T cell repertoires in COVID-19. Libraries were prepared by immunoSEQ multiplex PCR; TCRdb keeps only in-frame clonotypes and omits some of them. The table includes some 50,000 clones, about nine tenths detected once. The specimen was peripheral blood. The receptors derive from a human donor in a cohort sampled during active COVID-19. The CDR3 runs from the conserved cysteine through the conserved F or W. D genes are given only for firm matches. Expanded clones are given a class, and other clones once, few, many or no size at all.

TRBD2,TRBJ2-1,TRBV2,once,TGTGCCAGCACCCTCAGGCTACTAGCGGGGGAACATGAGCAGTTCTTC,CASTLRLLAGEHEQFF
NA,TRBJ2-5,TRBV12-3/TRBV12-4,NA,TGTGCCAGCAGTCTTCAGGAGACCCAGTACTTC,CASSLQETQYF
NA,TRBJ2-2,TRBV18,NA,TGTGCCAGCTCACAGGGACAGAACACCGGGGAGCTGTTTTTT,CASSQGQNTGELFF
NA,TRBJ1-5,TRBV19,once,TGTGCCAGTACCATACAGGGAAGGGGCCATCAGCCCCAGCATTTT,CASTIQGRGHQPQHF
NA,TRBJ1-5,TRBV19,NA,TGTGCCAGTAGTATAGTTGACAGTCCTGCTCAGCCCCAGCATTTT,CASSIVDSPAQPQHF
NA,TRBJ2-7,TRBV15,NA,TGTGCCACCAGCACGTCGGACACCTACGAGCAGTACTTC,CATSTSDTYEQYF
TRBD1,TRBJ2-1,TRBV4-1,NA,TGCGCCAGCAGCCAAGAGGGCGCCGACAGGGGGAATGAGCAGTTCTTC,CASSQEGADRGNEQFF
NA,TRBJ2-1,TRBV18,once,TGTGCCAGCTCACCGAGGCAGGGGCCGTACAATGAGCAGTTCTTC,CASSPRQGPYNEQFF
TRBD1,TRBJ1-1,TRBV19,NA,TGTGCCAGTAAGGACAGGGCTGGCACTGAAGCTTTCTTT,CASKDRAGTEAFF
TRBD2,TRBJ2-2,TRBV2,NA,TGTGCCAGCAGCGGGACTAGCGGGCCCACCGGGGAGCTGTTTTTT,CASSGTSGPTGELFF
NA,TRBJ2-7,TRBV3-1/TRBV3-2,NA,TGTGCCAGCAGCGCTTATTTTACAGGGCAGTACTTC,CASSAYFTGQYF
TRBD1,TRBJ2-1,TRBV12-5,NA,TGTGCTAGTGGTTTGGTCTCTGGGGGCAGGGGGTCCAATGAGCAGTTCTTC,CASGLVSGGRGSNEQFF
TRBD1,TRBJ2-7,TRBV7-9,NA,TGTGCCAGCAGGGGGACAGGGGCGTCCTACGAGCAGTACTTC,CASRGTGASYEQYF
NA,TRBJ1-2,TRBV5-4,NA,TGTGCCAGCAGCTTGGTAGCTAATGGCTACACCTTC,CASSLVANGYTF
NA,TRBJ2-1,TRBV5-1,NA,TGCGCCAGCACCCTTTCCAGGGTCAATGAGCAGTTCTTC,CASTLSRVNEQFF
TRBD1,TRBJ1-5,TRBV19,NA,TGTGCCAGTAGTATAGAGGGGACAGGGGGCATCCAAACAAAAAATAGCAATCAGCCCCAGCATTTT,CASSIEGTGGIQTKNSNQPQHF
NA,TRBJ1-1,TRBV3-1/TRBV3-2,NA,TGTGCCAGCAGCGGAGGGAGGTCGAAGAACACTGAAGCTTTCTTT,CASSGGRSKNTEAFF
TRBD1,TRBJ1-1,TRBV19,NA,TGTGCCAGCCAAGGGGACAGCAAAGGCACTGAAGCTTTCTTT,CASQGDSKGTEAFF
NA,TRBJ1-1,TRBV11-2,few,TGTGCCAGCAGCTTAGCGTTGAACACTGAAGCTTTCTTT,CASSLALNTEAFF
NA,TRBJ1-2,TRBV10-3,once,TGTGCCATCAGTGGGGTACGGGGTCAGAGCTATGGCTACACCTTC,CAISGVRGQSYGYTF
TRBD1,TRBJ1-2,TRBV3-1/TRBV3-2,NA,TGTGCCAGCAGCCAAGATCGGGACAGGGGAGGCTACACCTTC,CASSQDRDRGGYTF